Listed here are 17 T cell receptor beta chains from one sample, sequenced in a study of blood T cell repertoires in COVID-19. Measured with immunoSEQ multiplex PCR; TCRdb has only the in-frame clones, and not every one. The repertoire holds roughly 250,000 clones, with roughly 90% as singletons. Specimen: peripheral blood. All receptors come from a man aged 60 to 69 who had recovered from COVID-19.

V and J are TRBV5-1 and TRBJ2-1, with 10 nucleotides matching TRBD2. J gave up 9 bases and V 3 bases, and 12 bases lay outside the gene matches. The CDR3 is made up of 16 amino acids. CDR1 is SGHRS and CDR2 is YFSETQ in the germline V gene. The CDR3 spells CASSSVAGGLPGEQFF. The CDR3 bases are TGCGCCAGCAGCTCCGTAGCGGGGGGCCTCCCTGGTGAGCAGTTCTTC. The variable domain in full, completed from reference TRBV5-1 and TRBJ2-1, reads KAGVTQTPRYLIKTRGQQVTLSCSPISGHRSVSWYQQTPGQGLQFLFEYFSETQRNKGNFPGRFSGRQFSNSRSEMNVSTLELGDSALYLCASSSVAGGLPGEQFFGPGTRLTVL.

The chain's CDR3 is CASSGQDNSPLHF. Written as DNA, the CDR3 is TGTGCCAGCAGCGGGCAGGATAATTCACCCCTCCACTTT. V is TRBV9 and J is TRBJ1-6; unclear D gene. The CDR3 contains 13 residues. Germline lookup yields CDR1 SGDLS and CDR2 YYNGEE. Trimming left V 3 bases short and J 5 bases short, with 6 bases between.

The gene calls are TRBV7-2 and TRBJ2-7; 8 nucleotides agree with TRBD2. The CDR3 runs 16 residues. Germline V gene sequence: CDR1 SGHTA, CDR2 FQGNSA. Losses at the gene ends were 0 bases for V and 3 bases for J; bases not matched to a gene: 7. The CDR3 reads CASSLATGGLNYEQYF. The CDR3 nucleotides read TGTGCCAGCAGCTTAGCGACGGGGGGGCTGAACTACGAGCAGTACTTC.

The chain employs TRBV12-3 or TRBV12-4 and TRBJ1-2; tentatively, D is TRBD1 (5 bases). CDR3 size: 12 residues. V lost 4 bases and J 10 bases, leaving 13 bases between the germline ends. CDR3 region: CASSWGGSYYTF. CDR3 nucleotides: TGTGCCAGCAGTTGGGGCGGTAGTTACTACACCTTC.

The J gene is TRBJ1-4, the V gene TRBV6-5; D ambiguous. This CDR3 region has 13 residues. Germline assignment: CDR1 MNHEY and CDR2 SVGAGI. Trimming took 7 bases from V and 8 from J, leaving 14 bases between them. CDR3 sequence reads: CASIRAYSEKLFF. CDR3 DNA: TGTGCCAGCATTAGAGCCTATTCCGAAAAACTGTTTTTT.

The rearrangement links TRBV2 to TRBJ1-1; 7 bases agree with TRBD1. Per the germline V gene, CDR1 is SNHLY and CDR2 is FYNNEI. The CDR3 extends over 15 amino acids. Trimming took 8 bases from V and 0 from J; bases not matched to a gene: 9. CDR3 DNA sequence: TGTGCCAGCCTTAGGACAGGAGTTATGAACACTGAAGCTTTCTTT. This gives the protein CASLRTGVMNTEAFF.

The chain links TRBV6-5 to TRBJ1-1; 7 bases map to TRBD1. V lost 10 bases, J lost 0 bases, and 5 bases stayed unmatched. The germline V gene has CDR1 MNHEY and CDR2 SVGAGI. The CDR3 is 13 amino acids. CDR3 bases: TGTGCCATACACAGGGGTATGAACACTGAAGCTTTCTTT. Translated: CAIHRGMNTEAFF.

V is TRBV2 and J is TRBJ1-3; 8 bases agree with TRBD1. After removal of 4 bases from V and 4 bases from J, the junction contained 6 bases not matched to a gene. The CDR3 sequence is 15 residues long. Germline V gene lookup returns CDR1 SNHLY and CDR2 FYNNEI. Written as DNA, the CDR3 is TGTGCCAGCAGTGGGACAGGGTTCTCCGGAAACACCATATATTTT. It encodes CASSGTGFSGNTIYF.

Comment on this clone: Germline and junction disagree at one end, which may indicate a read error. The V gene is TRBV4-2, the J gene TRBJ2-5; 13 bases map to TRBD2. CDR3 length: 17 amino acids. CDR1 is LGHNA and CDR2 is YNFKEQ in the germline V gene. The CDR3 loop is CASSQDAGLAGQGTQYF. In DNA form, the CDR3 reads TGTGCCAGCAGCCAAGATGCGGGACTAGCGGGGCAAGGGACCCAGTACTTC.

V usage is TRBV5-1 and J usage is TRBJ2-5; D is uncertain. In germline, CDR1 is SGHRS, CDR2 YFSETQ. Trimming stripped 2 bases from V and 1 base from J, with 6 bases between. The CDR3 is made up of 13 amino acids. CDR3 loop: CASSFSTQETQYF. CDR3 coding DNA: TGCGCCAGCAGCTTTTCTACCCAAGAGACCCAGTACTTC.

The chain uses TRBV24-1 and TRBJ2-7; the match to TRBD1 covers 9 bases. The CDR3 is 16 amino acids. Germline V lookup: CDR1 KGHDR, CDR2 SFDVKD. V lost 2 bases and J lost 0; bases outside the gene matches: 4. CDR3 DNA: TGTGCCACCAGTGATTCGGGGACAGGGAACTCCTACGAGCAGTACTTC. It translates to CATSDSGTGNSYEQYF.

The V and J genes are TRBV2 and TRBJ2-5; D unresolved. Germline CDR1 SNHLY, CDR2 FYNNEI. This CDR3 comprises 14 residues. The V end lost 2 bases, the J end lost 5 bases, and 12 bases lay between the germline ends. CDR3 sequence reads: CASSESPAGETQYF. CDR3 sequence (DNA): TGTGCCAGCAGTGAAAGCCCTGCCGGGGAGACCCAGTACTTC.

The CDR3 sequence: CAWSDHRGVKTQYF. The CDR3, as DNA: TGTGCCTGGAGTGATCACAGGGGGGTGAAGACCCAGTACTTC. The chain employs TRBV30 and TRBJ2-5; TRBD1 matches 8 bases. The CDR3 totals 14 residues. CDR1 is GTSNPN and CDR2 is SVGIG in the germline V gene (reference sequence). V lost 1 base and J lost 6; bases outside the gene matches: 7.

This chain joins TRBV19 and TRBJ2-1; D is perhaps TRBD2 (6 bases). Deletions cut 2 bases from V and 8 bases from J, with 16 bases between. Germline CDR1 LNHDA, CDR2 SQIVND (reference sequence). The CDR3 contains 15 residues. CDR3 nucleotide sequence: TGTGCCAGTAGTATAAAAAACCTCCCGGGGGATGAGCAGTTCTTC. It yields the protein CASSIKNLPGDEQFF.

The genes are TRBV6-6 and TRBJ2-4; D may be TRBD2 (5 bases). CDR3 size: 15 residues. Germline V gene sequence: CDR1 MNHNY, CDR2 SVGAGI (reference sequence). The V and J ends lost 5 bases and 7 bases respectively, with 18 bases between them. CDR3 sequence reads: CASSPLGQVGNIQYF. DNA for the CDR3: TGTGCCAGCAGTCCACTAGGGCAGGTGGGGAACATTCAGTACTTC.

The rearrangement uses TRBV6-2 or TRBV6-3 and TRBJ2-3; perhaps TRBD1 as D (5 bases). The CDR3 is 16 residues long. The germline CDR1 and CDR2 sequences are MNHEY and SVGEGT. The V and J ends lost 6 bases and 2 bases respectively, with 18 bases between them. CDR3 sequence (DNA): TGTGCCAGCAGCCACCAACTCGACAGCCACACAGATACGCAGTATTTT. It encodes CASSHQLDSHTDTQYF.

The rearrangement joins TRBV19 to TRBJ2-6; TRBD1 is a possible D gene (6 bases). The CDR3 is 16 residues long. V was pared by 6 bases and J by 0 bases, with 12 bases between. The germline CDR1 and CDR2 sequences are LNHDA and SQIVND (reference sequence). The CDR3 DNA reads as TGTGCCAGTAGCAACAGGGCAGTCTCTGGGGCCAACGTCCTGACTTTC. As protein: CASSNRAVSGANVLTF.